A selection of T cell receptor beta chains follows, all from one sample in a study of blood T cell repertoires in COVID-19. Repertoires were generated with immunoSEQ multiplex PCR, while TCRdb's copy carries only in-frame clones and drops some. The sample records 140,000 or so clones, 84% being singletons. The sequencing input was peripheral blood. The receptor source for this set is a human donor in a cohort sampled during active COVID-19. Both conserved end residues are part of each CDR3. The D gene is left open where the match is weak. The listing skips clone size in some rows; elsewhere it reads once, few, many or a size class.

>14|TRBV27|-|TRBD1|TRBJ2-7
CASSYRGALYEQYF
TGTGCCAGCAGCTACAGGGGCGCTCTCTACGAGCAGTACTTC
>14|TRBV27|-|-|TRBJ2-5
CASSLSRGQETQYF
TGTGCCAGCAGTTTATCGCGAGGGCAAGAGACCCAGTACTTC
>15|TRBV5-1|-|-|TRBJ1-4
CASSLATGRNEKLFF
TGCGCCAGCAGCTTGGCTACAGGGCGTAATGAAAAACTGTTTTTT
>11|TRBV20-1|-|-|TRBJ2-1
CSVSRKNEQFF
TGCAGTGTGTCGAGGAAGAATGAGCAGTTCTTC
>14|TRBV11-2|-|TRBD1|TRBJ1-2
CASSLGGGDYGYTF
TGTGCCAGCAGCTTAGGAGGGGGCGACTATGGCTACACCTTC
>14|TRBV7-8|few|TRBD1|TRBJ1-4
CASSSRTGNEKLFF
TGTGCCAGCAGCTCTCGGACAGGAAACGAAAAACTGTTTTTT
>13|TRBV2|-|-|TRBJ1-5
CASSRQGNQPQHF
TGTGCCAGCAGTCGACAAGGCAATCAGCCCCAGCATTTT
>20|TRBV28|-|-|TRBJ2-4
CASSAGGWDRVGKAKNIQYF
TGTGCCAGCAGTGCGGGGGGTTGGGACAGGGTGGGAAAAGCCAAAAACATTCAGTACTTC
>14|TRBV28|-|TRBD1|TRBJ2-7
CASREQGGPYEQYF
TGTGCCAGCAGGGAACAGGGGGGCCCCTACGAGCAGTACTTC
>15|TRBV6-5|-|TRBD2|TRBJ2-1
CASKLTSGGYNEQFF
TGTGCCAGCAAACTAACTAGCGGGGGGTACAATGAGCAGTTCTTC
>16|TRBV7-9|-|-|TRBJ2-2
CASSLLGTLHTGELFF
TGTGCCAGCAGCTTATTGGGGACACTTCACACCGGGGAGCTGTTTTTT
>15|TRBV7-7|-|-|TRBJ1-4
CASSLGRGPNEKLFF
TGTGCTAGCAGCCTTGGCAGGGGACCTAATGAAAAACTGTTTTTT
>16|TRBV4-1|-|TRBD2|TRBJ2-5
CASSPQGLAGGETQYF
TGCGCCAGCAGCCCCCAAGGACTAGCGGGGGGGGAGACCCAGTACTTC
>13|TRBV9|once|-|TRBJ2-5
CASSVASKETQYF
TGTGCCAGCAGCGTAGCTTCTAAAGAGACCCAGTACTTC
>13|TRBV9|-|TRBD2|TRBJ2-5
CASSGTSMETQYF
TGTGCCAGCAGTGGGACTAGTATGGAGACCCAGTACTTC
>15|TRBV5-1|-|-|TRBJ1-4
CASSKEGTGNEKLFF
TGCGCCAGCAGCAAAGAAGGGACTGGGAATGAAAAACTGTTTTTT
>15|TRBV19|-|TRBD1|TRBJ1-5
CASSPRDRVDQPQHF
TGTGCCAGTAGTCCCCGGGACAGGGTAGATCAGCCCCAGCATTTT
>14|TRBV5-5|-|-|TRBJ1-1
CASSWGLMNTEAFF
TGTGCCAGCAGCTGGGGACTCATGAACACTGAAGCTTTCTTT
>13|TRBV2|-|-|TRBJ2-1
CASSLDRLNEQFF
TGTGCCAGCAGCCTGGACAGACTCAATGAGCAGTTCTTC
>15|TRBV24-1|-|-|TRBJ1-1
CATSGRGPGGFEAFF
TGTGCCACCAGTGGTCGAGGGCCAGGCGGGTTTGAAGCTTTCTTT
>12|TRBV12-3/TRBV12-4|-|-|TRBJ2-1
CASSDWSPARFF
TGTGCCAGCAGTGACTGGTCCCCAGCACGGTTCTTC
>15|TRBV24-1|-|-|TRBJ2-3
CATSRSRTETDTQYF
TGTGCCACCAGTAGATCGAGGACTGAGACAGATACGCAGTATTTT
>17|TRBV3-1/TRBV3-2|-|-|TRBJ2-7
CASSQGHGGGASYEQYF
TGTGCCAGCAGCCAAGGCCACGGAGGGGGGGCCTCCTACGAGCAGTACTTC
>11|TRBV12-3/TRBV12-4|-|-|TRBJ2-3
CASQMTDTQYF
TGTGCCAGCCAGATGACAGATACGCAGTATTTT
>15|TRBV7-2|-|TRBD2|TRBJ2-7
CASSLQLAGSYEQYF
TGTGCCAGCAGCTTACAGCTAGCGGGGTCCTACGAGCAGTACTTC
>15|TRBV19|-|TRBD1|TRBJ1-2
CASSAPGQGNYGYTF
TGTGCCAGTAGCGCCCCGGGACAGGGAAACTATGGCTACACCTTC
>17|TRBV7-9|-|-|TRBJ1-2
CASSLEGGTGYSYGYTF
TGTGCCAGCAGCTTAGAAGGAGGAACAGGGTACTCCTATGGCTACACCTTC
>14|TRBV7-8|once|TRBD2|TRBJ2-1
CASSRAGAYNEQFF
TGTGCCAGCAGTAGAGCGGGGGCCTACAATGAGCAGTTCTTC
>16|TRBV5-1|once|-|TRBJ2-7
CASSLSPGLLPYEQYF
TGCGCCAGCAGCCTTTCCCCGGGACTCCTACCCTACGAGCAGTACTTC
>14|TRBV5-1|-|-|TRBJ2-3
CASSTGHSTDTQYF
TGCGCCAGCAGCACGGGACACAGCACAGATACGCAGTATTTT
>12|TRBV7-9|once|-|TRBJ2-4
CASSLGIDKMYF
TGTGCCAGCAGCTTAGGGATTGACAAAATGTACTTC
>16|TRBV4-1|-|TRBD1|TRBJ1-5
CASSQRDRGASQPQHF
TGCGCCAGCAGCCAGAGGGACAGGGGGGCCAGTCAGCCCCAGCATTTT
>15|TRBV5-6|-|TRBD1|TRBJ1-6
CASSYPGQPNSPLHF
TGTGCCAGCAGCTATCCGGGACAGCCCAATTCACCCCTCCACTTT
>13|TRBV28|-|-|TRBJ1-2
CASSLEMRYGYTF
TGTGCCAGCAGTTTAGAGATGCGCTATGGCTACACCTTC